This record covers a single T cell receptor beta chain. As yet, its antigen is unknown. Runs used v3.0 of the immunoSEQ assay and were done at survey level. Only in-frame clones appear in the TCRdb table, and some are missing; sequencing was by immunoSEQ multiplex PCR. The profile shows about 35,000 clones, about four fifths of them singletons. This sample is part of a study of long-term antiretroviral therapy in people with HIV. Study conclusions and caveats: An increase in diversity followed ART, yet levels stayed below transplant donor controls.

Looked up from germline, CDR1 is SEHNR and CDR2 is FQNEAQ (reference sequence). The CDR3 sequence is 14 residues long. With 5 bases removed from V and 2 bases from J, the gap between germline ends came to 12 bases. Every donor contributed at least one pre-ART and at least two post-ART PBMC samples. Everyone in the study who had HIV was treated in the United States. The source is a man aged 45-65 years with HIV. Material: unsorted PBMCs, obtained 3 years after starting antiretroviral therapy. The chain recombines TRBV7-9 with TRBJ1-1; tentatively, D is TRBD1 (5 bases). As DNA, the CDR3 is TGTGCCAGCAGCCCCACCGGGGGTAACACTGAAGCTTTCTTT. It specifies CASSPTGGNTEAFF.